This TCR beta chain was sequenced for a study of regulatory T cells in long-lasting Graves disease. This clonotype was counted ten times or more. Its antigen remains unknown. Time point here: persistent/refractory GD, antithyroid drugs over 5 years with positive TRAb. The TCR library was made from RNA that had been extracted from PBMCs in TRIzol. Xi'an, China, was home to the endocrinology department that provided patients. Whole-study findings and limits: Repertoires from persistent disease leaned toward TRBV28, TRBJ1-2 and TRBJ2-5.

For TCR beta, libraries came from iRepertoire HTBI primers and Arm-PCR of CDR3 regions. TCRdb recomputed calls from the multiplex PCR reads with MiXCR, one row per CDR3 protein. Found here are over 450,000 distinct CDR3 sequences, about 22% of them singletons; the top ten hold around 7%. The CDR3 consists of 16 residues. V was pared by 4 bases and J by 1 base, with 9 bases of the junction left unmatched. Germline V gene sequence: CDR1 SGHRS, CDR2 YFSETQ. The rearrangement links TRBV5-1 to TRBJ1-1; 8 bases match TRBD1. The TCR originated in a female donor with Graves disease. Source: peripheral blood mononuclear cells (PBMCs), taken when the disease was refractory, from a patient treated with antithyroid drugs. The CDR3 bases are TGCGCCAGCAGCCCTGGACAGGGCACGAGGAACACTGAAGCTTTCTTT. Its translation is CASSPGQGTRNTEAFF. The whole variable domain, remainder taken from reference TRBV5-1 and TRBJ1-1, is KAGVTQTPRYLIKTRGQQVTLSCSPISGHRSVSWYQQTPGQGLQFLFEYFSETQRNKGNFPGRFSGRQFSNSRSEMNVSTLELGDSALYLCASSPGQGTRNTEAFFGQGTRLTVV.